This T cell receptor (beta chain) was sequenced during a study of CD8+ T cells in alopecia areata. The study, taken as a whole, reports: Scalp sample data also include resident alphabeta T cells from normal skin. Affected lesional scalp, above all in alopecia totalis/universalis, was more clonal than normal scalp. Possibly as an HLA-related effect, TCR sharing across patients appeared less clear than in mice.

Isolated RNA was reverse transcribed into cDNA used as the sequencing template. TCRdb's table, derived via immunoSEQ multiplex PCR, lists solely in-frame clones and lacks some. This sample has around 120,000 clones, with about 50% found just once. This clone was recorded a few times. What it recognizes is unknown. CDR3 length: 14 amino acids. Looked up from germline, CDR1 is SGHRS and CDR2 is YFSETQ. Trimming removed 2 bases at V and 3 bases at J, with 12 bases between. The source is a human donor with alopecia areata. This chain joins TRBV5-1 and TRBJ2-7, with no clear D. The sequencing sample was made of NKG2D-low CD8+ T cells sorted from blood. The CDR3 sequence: CASSFEDGNYEQYF. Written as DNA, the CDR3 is TGCGCCAGCAGCTTCGAGGACGGAAACTACGAGCAGTACTTC.